These T cell receptor beta chains were read from a single sample in a study of cytomegalovirus exposure and HLA in healthy donors. The protocol was immunoSEQ multiplex PCR, while the TCRdb copy is restricted to in-frame clones and leaves out a portion. Of under 200,000 clones in the sample, around 82% are singletons; the top ten hold around 5.7%. Specimen: PBMCs. The receptors shown here come from a man aged 40-49 years in good health and CMV-seronegative. CDR3s include the opening cysteine and the closing phenylalanine or tryptophan. A D gene is named only where the DNA matches it firmly. A clone size is listed for some rows: how often the clone was seen (once, few, many), or a class if it is expanded.

- TRBJ2-3 13 - TRBV10-3 TGTGCCATCACGTTGGAGGGTCAGGATACGCAGTATTTT CAITLEGQDTQYF
- TRBJ2-7 17 TRBD2 TRBV18 TGTGCCAGCTCACCGGGAGCGGGAGGCTACACAGGCCTCGAGCAGTACTTC CASSPGAGGYTGLEQYF
- TRBJ2-5 12 - TRBV18 TGTGCCAGCTCACGAGGGCAAGAGACCCAGTACTTC CASSRGQETQYF
few TRBJ2-3 16 TRBD1 TRBV4-3 TGCGCCAGCAGCCAAGGAGACAGGGGGGGGACAGATACGCAGTATTTT CASSQGDRGGTDTQYF
few TRBJ2-7 15 TRBD2 TRBV5-4 TGTGCCAGCAGCGGAGGGACTACTCCTTCCTACGAGCAGTACTTC CASSGGTTPSYEQYF
- TRBJ2-7 13 - TRBV6-5 TGTGCCAGCAGTCCTTCGGGGGTGAGGGAGCAGTACTTC CASSPSGVREQYF
- TRBJ1-3 12 - TRBV9 TGTGCCAGCAACTCGCCTGGAAACACCATATATTTT CASNSPGNTIYF
- TRBJ2-7 13 TRBD1 TRBV7-9 TGTGCCAGCAGCTTAGACAGGGGTTACGAGCAGTACTTC CASSLDRGYEQYF
- TRBJ2-5 15 - TRBV7-9 TGTGCCAGCAGCCTCCGCGGCGGGCTCCAAGAGACCCAGTACTTC CASSLRGGLQETQYF
- TRBJ1-5 14 - TRBV9 TGTGCCAGCAGCGTAGTTGCGGAGGGTCAGCCCCAGCATTTT CASSVVAEGQPQHF
- TRBJ1-4 16 TRBD1 TRBV27 TGTGCCAGCAGTTTATCGACAGGGCCCGCTAATGAAAAACTGTTTTTT CASSLSTGPANEKLFF
- TRBJ2-2 14 - TRBV5-4 TGTGCCAGCAGCTTGGCCAGCGGACCCGGGGAGCTGTTTTTT CASSLASGPGELFF
few TRBJ2-7 15 TRBD2 TRBV29-1 TGCAGCGTTTCAACCGGGAGGGCCGTTTTTTACGAGCAGTACTTC CSVSTGRAVFYEQYF
- TRBJ2-1 15 TRBD2 TRBV27 TGTGCCAGCAGTCCCGGGACTAGCGGGAGGTATGAGCAGTTCTTC CASSPGTSGRYEQFF
- TRBJ2-1 19 TRBD2 TRBV9 TGTGCCAGCAGCCCCACTAGCGGGGGGGCCCTGAGCTCCTACAATGAGCAGTTCTTC CASSPTSGGALSSYNEQFF
- TRBJ2-1 18 TRBD1 TRBV18 TGTGCCAGCTCACCAATGACCGGGACAGGGGGCATATACAATGAGCAGTTCTTC CASSPMTGTGGIYNEQFF
few TRBJ1-1 15 - TRBV7-9 TGTTCCAGCAGTAAAGGTGGGGGCGAAGTCACTGAAGCTTTCTTT CSSSKGGGEVTEAFF
few TRBJ1-2 14 TRBD1 TRBV5-4 TGTGCCAGCAGCGGACAGGGAAGGTCCTATGGCTACACCTTC CASSGQGRSYGYTF
- TRBJ1-2 12 - TRBV6-1 TGTGCCAGCAGTGTCGGAGGCTATGGCTACACCTTC CASSVGGYGYTF
- TRBJ2-1 11 - TRBV10-3 TGTGCCATCAGCCCAGCGAATGAGCAGTTCTTC CAISPANEQFF
once TRBJ1-2 14 - TRBV6-5 TGTGCCAGCAGTTACTCTTCAGGCAACTATGGCTACACCTTC CASSYSSGNYGYTF
- TRBJ2-7 15 TRBD2 TRBV9 TGTGCCAGCAGCGTAGCCTTAGCGGGAGTCCACGAGCAGTACTTC CASSVALAGVHEQYF
- TRBJ1-2 17 - TRBV7-2 TGTGCCAGCAGCTTCATTAACTCAGTTGACTCTGGATATGGCTACACCTTC CASSFINSVDSGYGYTF